This T cell receptor (beta chain) was identified in a study of T cell responses to AZD1222 COVID-19 vaccine. Per the germline V gene, CDR1 is KGHDR and CDR2 is SFDVKD. CDR3 size: 14 residues. The V segment lost 4 bases and the J segment 10 bases; nucleotides outside the gene matches: 7. Worth noting for this clone: Its matching antigen is unknown.

Clones were read by immunoSEQ multiplex PCR, and TCRdb kept only the in-frame ones, dropping some. The sample lists about 130,000 clones, less than 95% seen once, with 4.4% in the top ten. Study-wide results and caveats: The span of vaccine-associated CD4 TCRs extended across spike, with dominance at 160-218 and 743-854.

The clonotype comes from an adult in good health. J is TRBJ1-2 and V is TRBV24-1; 11 bases match TRBD1. Here the sequenced sample was peripheral blood, taken on day 0 of MenACWY control vaccination. The CDR3: CATSDYGQGAVYTF. Written as DNA, the CDR3 is TGTGCCACCAGTGACTATGGACAGGGGGCGGTCTACACCTTC.